This passage covers 20 T cell receptor beta chains from one sample sequenced in a study of high-grade serous ovarian cancer treatment subgroups. Tumor samples were obtained before definitive surgery or chemotherapy. The table came from immunoSEQ multiplex PCR; TCRdb's copy has only in-frame clones and leaves some out. This sample has roughly 2,700 clones; about four fifths occur once, and the top ten carry approximately 8.2%. Source material: tumor tissue. All receptors come from a human donor with high-grade serous ovarian cancer.

V usage is TRBV28 and J usage is TRBJ2-2, with TRBD2 matching over 10 bases. V was clipped by 6 bases and J by 4 bases; unmatched bases: 8. CDR3 length equals 16 residues. Germline assignment: CDR1 MDHEN and CDR2 SYDVKM. CDR3 loop: CASSPAGLALTGELFF. The CDR3 DNA reads TGTGCCAGCAGCCCAGCGGGACTAGCGCTCACCGGGGAGCTGTTTTTT.

Only one count was recorded for this clone. This sample includes further DNA sequences coding for the same CDR3. This chain links TRBV5-1 with TRBJ2-7; D remains unclear. This CDR3 is 15 amino acids long. Germline values: CDR1 SGHRS, CDR2 YFSETQ. Trimming took off 0 bases at V and 2 bases at J, with 12 bases between the two ends. The CDR3 reads CASSLGQDGAYEQYF. In DNA, the CDR3 is TGCGCCAGCAGCTTGGGCCAGGACGGAGCCTACGAGCAGTACTTC. The complete variable domain, with remaining parts taken from reference TRBV5-1 and TRBJ2-7, reads KAGVTQTPRYLIKTRGQQVTLSCSPISGHRSVSWYQQTPGQGLQFLFEYFSETQRNKGNFPGRFSGRQFSNSRSEMNVSTLELGDSALYLCASSLGQDGAYEQYFGPGTRLTVT.

CDR3 nucleotide sequence: TGTGCCAGCAGGATACAGATTAGCAATCAGCCCCAGCATTTT. This codes for CASRIQISNQPQHF. The V call is TRBV28, the J call TRBJ1-5, with unresolved D. V lost 6 bases and J 0 bases, leaving 9 bases between the germline ends. CDR1 and CDR2 (germline): MDHEN, SYDVKM. The CDR3 extends over 14 amino acids.

This chain links TRBV28 with TRBJ2-3, with D tentatively TRBD2 (6 bases). CDR1 MDHEN and CDR2 SYDVKM come from the germline V gene. This CDR3 has 14 amino acids. V was cut by 10 bases and J by 1 base, with 15 bases left in between. The CDR3 loop reads CATTSPFGTDTQYF. In nucleotides, the CDR3 is TGTGCCACCACTAGCCCCTTCGGCACAGATACGCAGTATTTT.

The V and J genes are TRBV16 and TRBJ1-2; 7 nucleotides align to TRBD1. The CDR3 totals 15 residues. With 2 bases clipped from V and 4 bases from J, the junction kept 7 bases outside the gene matches. Per the germline V gene, CDR1 is KGHSY and CDR2 is FQNENV. In DNA form, the CDR3 reads TGTGCCAGCAGCCAACTCGGACAGGATCGCTATGGCTACACCTTC. Protein: CASSQLGQDRYGYTF. The whole variable domain, filled in from reference TRBV16 and TRBJ1-2, reads GEEVAQTPKHLVRGEGQKAKLYCAPIKGHSYVFWYQQVLKNEFKFLISFQNENVFDETGMPKERFSAKCLPNSPCSLEIQATKLEDSAVYFCASSQLGQDRYGYTFGSGTRLTVV.

The rearrangement links TRBV10-2 to TRBJ2-3, with D tentatively TRBD2 (5 bases). The CDR3 is made up of 14 amino acids. Between the trimmed V and J ends, which lost 2 bases and 3 bases, there was a span of 9 bases. In germline, CDR1 is WSHSY, CDR2 SAAADI. Here the CDR3 reads CASSEGSSTDTQYF. The CDR3 coding sequence is TGCGCCAGCAGTGAGGGGAGTTCAACAGATACGCAGTATTTT.

V usage is TRBV2 and J usage is TRBJ1-5, with D possibly TRBD1 on 6 matching bases. Germline V gives CDR1 SNHLY, CDR2 FYNNEI. The CDR3 consists of 16 residues. Between the trimmed V and J ends, which lost 7 bases and 5 bases, there was a span of 21 bases. The CDR3 DNA reads as TGTGCCAGCAATAAACAGCAGGGGACCCTCGATCAGCCCCAGCATTTT. It yields the protein CASNKQQGTLDQPQHF.

The chain has TRBV19 and TRBJ2-7; D not resolved. This CDR3 has 14 amino acids. Germline V gene lookup returns CDR1 LNHDA and CDR2 SQIVND (reference sequence). The V and J ends lost 3 bases and 6 bases respectively, with 15 bases between them. CDR3 bases: TGTGCCAGTAGTATGGGTAACAAGGCTGGCGAGCAGTACTTC. It is translated as CASSMGNKAGEQYF.

J is TRBJ2-2 and V is TRBV12-5; 9 nucleotides agree with TRBD1. The V gene's germline CDR1 is LGHNT and CDR2 FRNRAP. The trim removed 5 bases at V and 4 bases at J, leaving 11 bases unmatched. The CDR3 contains 17 residues. The CDR3 region has the DNA TGTGCTAGTGGTCCCATCCCGGGGGACAGGGTCACCGGGGAGCTGTTTTTT. Protein: CASGPIPGDRVTGELFF.

Relative to its sample, this clone is large (0.1 to 1%). V usage is TRBV5-1 and J usage is TRBJ2-3; D is uncertain. V was cut by 1 base and J by 2 bases, with 11 bases left in between. The germline CDR1 and CDR2 sequences are SGHRS and YFSETQ. The CDR3 has 15 amino acids. The DNA of the CDR3 is TGCGCCAGCAGCTTGCACAGCTCCCTCACAGATACGCAGTATTTT. Translation gives CASSLHSSLTDTQYF. Supplemented by reference TRBV5-1 and TRBJ2-3, the full variable domain reads KAGVTQTPRYLIKTRGQQVTLSCSPISGHRSVSWYQQTPGQGLQFLFEYFSETQRNKGNFPGRFSGRQFSNSRSEMNVSTLELGDSALYLCASSLHSSLTDTQYFGPGTRLTVL.

There are a few counts of this clone. The V call is TRBV6-1, the J call TRBJ1-2; 8 nucleotides align to TRBD1. The CDR3 covers 13 residues. With V trimmed by 7 bases and J by 4 bases, 5 bases remained unmatched. Germline assignment: CDR1 MNHNS and CDR2 SASEGT. DNA for the CDR3: TGTGCCAGCATCGGACAGGGCCGCTATGGCTACACCTTC. Protein: CASIGQGRYGYTF.

The J gene is TRBJ1-4, the V gene TRBV28; 7 bases agree with TRBD1. V was pared by 5 bases and J by 8 bases, with 14 bases of the junction left unmatched. CDR3 length: 16 residues. CDR1 is MDHEN and CDR2 is SYDVKM in the germline V gene. As DNA, the CDR3 is TGTGCCAGCAGTCCTCTATTGGGCAGGGGGGACGAAAAACTGTTTTTT. Amino acids: CASSPLLGRGDEKLFF.

The chain carries TRBV18 and TRBJ2-1; D gene uncertain. In germline, CDR1 is KGHSH, CDR2 LQKENI. The CDR3 has 14 residues. V lost 3 bases and J lost 4, with 10 bases in between. This CDR3 is CASSPQGTYNEQFF. The CDR3 bases are TGTGCCAGCTCACCTCAAGGAACTTACAATGAGCAGTTCTTC.

V and J are TRBV6-5 and TRBJ1-2; maybe TRBD1 (5 bases). CDR1 MNHEY and CDR2 SVGAGI come from the germline V gene. V was clipped by 3 bases and J by 4 bases, with 15 bases between them. The CDR3 is 15 amino acids. The CDR3 coding sequence is TGTGCCAGCAGTTATTCCCTAGGGACCTTCTATGGCTACACCTTC. This sequence encodes CASSYSLGTFYGYTF.

The J gene is TRBJ2-1, the V gene TRBV6-1; 9 bases fit TRBD1. CDR3 length: 14 amino acids. Trimming cost V 6 bases and J 3 bases; bases outside gene matches: 3. Germline CDR1 reads MNHNS; CDR2 reads SASEGT. The CDR3 here is CASSPGQGYNEQFF. CDR3 nucleotide sequence: TGTGCCAGCAGCCCGGGACAGGGCTACAATGAGCAGTTCTTC.

The chain links TRBV19 to TRBJ1-4; 7 nucleotides align to TRBD1. The length of the CDR3 is 16 residues. CDR1 LNHDA and CDR2 SQIVND come from the germline V gene (reference sequence). The V and J ends lost 5 bases and 7 bases, in that order; junction bases with no gene match: 13. The CDR3: CASSPGVGTGVEKLFF. CDR3 coding DNA: TGTGCCAGTAGTCCCGGGGTCGGCACAGGGGTTGAAAAACTGTTTTTT.

There are a few counts of this clone. This rearrangement joins TRBV25-1 to TRBJ2-1, with D uncertain. V was shortened by 6 bases and J by 0 bases, with 12 bases between the two germline ends. Per the germline V gene, CDR1 is MGHDK and CDR2 is SYGVNS. The CDR3 runs 15 residues. The CDR3 DNA is TGTGCCAGCAGCCAGATTGATCGCTCCTACAATGAGCAGTTCTTC. Translation gives CASSQIDRSYNEQFF.

The chain joins TRBV4-2 to TRBJ2-5; maybe TRBD2 (6 bases). V lost 3 bases to trimming and J lost 5 bases, with 16 bases between them. The CDR3 has 15 amino acids. Germline CDR1 is LGHNA and CDR2 is YNFKEQ. The CDR3 DNA reads TGTGCCAGCAGCCACCCCGGGGGTGGGACGGAGACCCAGTACTTC. Amino acids: CASSHPGGGTETQYF.

V is TRBV5-1 and J is TRBJ2-7, with 10 nucleotides matching TRBD1. The CDR3 is 15 residues long. J lost 5 bases, V lost 4 bases, and 9 bases had no gene match. Germline assignment: CDR1 SGHRS and CDR2 YFSETQ. The CDR3 loop is CASSPGGTGVHEQYF. CDR3 DNA sequence: TGCGCCAGCAGCCCTGGGGGGACAGGGGTCCACGAGCAGTACTTC.

The genes are TRBV9 and TRBJ2-1, with D perhaps TRBD2 (8 bases). In germline, CDR1 is SGDLS, CDR2 YYNGEE. The CDR3 contains 18 residues. V was trimmed by 4 bases and J by 0 bases, leaving 20 bases between them. In nucleotides, the CDR3 is TGTGCCAGCAGCCCGGGAGGGGGCGCCCCTAGCTCCTACAATGAGCAGTTCTTC. This codes for CASSPGGGAPSSYNEQFF. Drawing the rest from reference TRBV9 and TRBJ2-1, the complete variable domain is DSGVTQTPKHLITATGQRVTLRCSPRSGDLSVYWYQQSLDQGLQFLIQYYNGEERAKGNILERFSAQQFPDLHSELNLSSLELGDSALYFCASSPGGGAPSSYNEQFFGPGTRLTVL.